Each of the 30 T cell receptor beta chains below was sequenced from the same sample in a study of shared clonotypes between healthy human individuals. TCRdb keeps only in-frame clones here, not all; method: immunoSEQ multiplex PCR. The sample has fewer than 850,000 clones; about 78% are singletons. Material for sequencing was memory CD4+ T cells sorted from blood. Stated subset: CD45RA-negative fraction. Receptors originate from a woman aged 25 to 39 in good health.

As for this clone: Given a much more abundant clone one base away, this may be a read error. The same CDR3 arises from other DNA sequences in this sample as well. J is TRBJ2-1 and V is TRBV7-2; D not certain. V lost 1 base and J lost 1, with 5 bases in between. From germline, CDR1 is SGHTA and CDR2 FQGNSA. CDR3 length: 14 amino acids. In nucleotides, the CDR3 is TGTGCCAGCAGCTTAGACTCTTCCTACAATGAGCAGTTCTTC. Translating it yields CASSLDSSYNEQFF.

This clone appeared many times. The CDR3 region is CASLPGTGDYGYTF. In DNA form, the CDR3 reads TGTGCCAGCTTGCCCGGGACAGGGGACTATGGCTACACCTTC. The chain carries TRBV6-1 and TRBJ1-2, with 10 bases aligning to TRBD1. The CDR3 length is 14 residues. Germline CDR1 MNHNS, CDR2 SASEGT. Trimming took 8 bases from V and 3 from J; bases not matched to a gene: 6.

This chain joins TRBV7-8 and TRBJ1-2; maybe TRBD1 (5 bases). From germline, CDR1 is SGHVS and CDR2 FQNEAQ. V dropped 0 bases and J dropped 7 bases, with 15 bases sitting between them. The CDR3 loop spans 15 amino acids. The CDR3 sequence: CASSLATAGQGGYTF. CDR3 nucleotide sequence: TGTGCCAGCAGCTTAGCTACGGCAGGGCAGGGTGGCTACACCTTC.

The chain joins TRBV30 to TRBJ1-3; the D is unclear. The CDR3 consists of 14 residues. Germline lookup yields CDR1 GTSNPN and CDR2 SVGIG (reference sequence). Trimming left V 5 bases short and J 1 base short, with 12 bases between. The CDR3 nucleotides are TGTGCCTGGGCTGGGAACCCTTCTGGAAACACCATATATTTT. This sequence encodes CAWAGNPSGNTIYF. The full variable domain, rest sourced from reference TRBV30 and TRBJ1-3, is SQTIHQWPATLVQPVGSPLSLECTVEGTSNPNLYWYRQAAGRGLQLLFYSVGIGQISSEVPQNLSASRPQDRQFILSSKKLLLSDSGFYLCAWAGNPSGNTIYFGEGSWLTVV.

CDR3 amino acids: CASSLQGSGANVLTF. The CDR3 DNA reads TGTGCCAGCAGCTTACAGGGATCTGGGGCCAACGTCCTGACTTTC. V is TRBV9 and J is TRBJ2-6; possibly TRBD1 for D (6 bases). V was cut by 4 bases and J by 1 base, with 9 bases left in between. This CDR3 has 15 residues. CDR1 is SGDLS and CDR2 is YYNGEE in the germline V gene. Variable domain in full (rest from reference TRBV9 and TRBJ2-6): DSGVTQTPKHLITATGQRVTLRCSPRSGDLSVYWYQQSLDQGLQFLIQYYNGEERAKGNILERFSAQQFPDLHSELNLSSLELGDSALYFCASSLQGSGANVLTFGAGSRLTVL.

The CDR3 is CASSVREYNEQFF. The CDR3 DNA follows: TGTGCCAGCAGTGTCCGGGAGTACAATGAGCAGTTCTTC. The chain uses TRBV2 and TRBJ2-1, with D possibly TRBD2 on 6 matching bases. This CDR3 comprises 13 residues. Germline V lookup: CDR1 SNHLY, CDR2 FYNNEI. V lost 4 bases and J 4 bases, leaving 8 bases between the germline ends. Full variable domain (rest looked up from reference TRBV2 and TRBJ2-1): EPEVTQTPSHQVTQMGQEVILRCVPISNHLYFYWYRQILGQKVEFLVSFYNNEISEKSEIFDDQFSVERPDGSNFTLKIRSTKLEDSAMYFCASSVREYNEQFFGPGTRLTVL.

This chain connects TRBV18 to TRBJ1-5; the match to TRBD1 covers 7 bases. V gave up 5 bases and J gave up 2 bases; unmatched junction bases: 3. From germline, CDR1 is KGHSH and CDR2 LQKENI. This CDR3 spans 14 amino acids. DNA of the CDR3: TGTGCCAGCTCAGCCGACAGGGGCAATCAGCCCCAGCATTTT. Amino acid sequence: CASSADRGNQPQHF.

This chain connects TRBV19 to TRBJ2-6, with D maybe TRBD1 (5 bases). Trimming stripped 6 bases from V and 2 bases from J, with 20 bases between. The germline V gene encodes CDR1 LNHDA and CDR2 SQIVND (reference sequence). The CDR3 has 18 amino acids. CDR3 nucleotides: TGTGCCAGTAGATCAGGGTACAAAAGATCGACTGGGGCCAACGTCCTGACTTTC. Translating gives CASRSGYKRSTGANVLTF.

This rearrangement joins TRBV28 to TRBJ2-5, with a weak D call TRBD1 (6 bases). The V end was cut by 6 bases, the J end by 5 bases, with 22 bases between. Germline values: CDR1 MDHEN, CDR2 SYDVKM. The CDR3 length is 16 residues. As DNA, the CDR3 is TGTGCCAGCAGCTCTTTAAGGTCCAGGGGTCGCGAGACCCAGTACTTC. The encoded protein is CASSSLRSRGRETQYF.

CDR3 protein: CASSIERWTKLELVSYNEQFF. The CDR3 bases are TGTGCCAGTAGTATTGAGCGTTGGACAAAACTAGAACTCGTATCCTACAATGAGCAGTTCTTC. The V call is TRBV19, the J call TRBJ2-1; perhaps D is TRBD1 or TRBD2 (5 bases each). V lost 3 bases and J lost 1, with 28 bases in between. CDR1 is LNHDA and CDR2 is SQIVND in the germline V gene (reference sequence). The length of the CDR3 is 21 residues.

The V gene is TRBV29-1, the J gene TRBJ2-1, with 11 nucleotides matching TRBD2. CDR1 is SQVTM and CDR2 is ANQGSEA in the germline V gene. V lost 1 base, J lost 8 bases, and 7 bases stayed unmatched. The CDR3 is 15 residues long. The CDR3 nucleotides are TGCAGCGTTGAAGGAATAGCGGGAGGGCCTTATGAGCAGTTCTTC. Its protein is CSVEGIAGGPYEQFF.

The rearrangement joins TRBV13 to TRBJ2-1; 9 positions agree with TRBD1. Per germline, CDR1 PRHDT and CDR2 FYEKMQ (reference sequence). This CDR3 comprises 15 residues. The V gene end was trimmed by 4 bases and the J gene end by 4 bases; junction bases not matched to a gene: 5. The CDR3 DNA reads TGTGCCAGCAGCTCCGGACAGGGGTCTTACAATGAGCAGTTCTTC. It yields the protein CASSSGQGSYNEQFF.

The chain recombines TRBV5-1 with TRBJ1-1; 8 positions agree with TRBD1. The germline V gene encodes CDR1 SGHRS and CDR2 YFSETQ. The CDR3 contains 13 residues. V trimming: 4 bases; J trimming: 7 bases; junction bases outside the gene matches: 6. CDR3 sequence reads: CASSPGTGSEAFF. CDR3 sequence (DNA): TGCGCCAGCAGCCCCGGGACAGGAAGTGAAGCTTTCTTT.

The V call is TRBV7-7, the J call TRBJ2-7; either TRBD1 or TRBD2 may supply D (5 bases each). The CDR3 covers 13 residues. V lost 0 bases, J lost 6 bases, and 9 bases lay in between. Germline CDR1 is SSHAT and CDR2 is FNYEAQ (reference sequence). This CDR3 is CASSLAGDSEQYF. The CDR3 DNA follows: TGTGCCAGCAGCTTAGCGGGGGATTCCGAGCAGTACTTC.

This chain joins TRBV29-1 and TRBJ2-1, with D perhaps given as TRBD1 or TRBD2 (5 bases each). Germline CDR1 is SQVTM and CDR2 is ANQGSEA. Trimming took 3 bases from V and 4 from J, leaving 7 bases between them. This CDR3 contains 12 residues. Here the CDR3 reads CSVEGVYNEQFF. DNA of the CDR3: TGCAGCGTTGAGGGGGTTTACAATGAGCAGTTCTTC.

The genes are TRBV10-2 and TRBJ1-4; weak D call: TRBD1 (5 bases). The germline V gene encodes CDR1 WSHSY and CDR2 SAAADI. V dropped 5 bases and J dropped 8 bases, with 42 bases sitting between them. The length of the CDR3 is 23 residues. CDR3 sequence (DNA): TGCGCCAGCAGTTTCGCCCGACAGACGCCACTCGATTTAGGTCCCTGCCTAAACGAAAAACTGTTTTTT. Amino acid sequence: CASSFARQTPLDLGPCLNEKLFF.

This clone showed up just once. The V call is TRBV28, the J call TRBJ1-2; 11 bases agree with TRBD1. Per germline, CDR1 MDHEN and CDR2 SYDVKM. This CDR3 contains 15 residues. Trimming took 5 bases from V and 4 from J; bases not matched to a gene: 6. CDR3 protein: CASSATGTGGYGYTF. The CDR3 coding sequence is TGTGCCAGCAGTGCTACCGGGACAGGGGGCTATGGCTACACCTTC.

The V gene is TRBV6-6, the J gene TRBJ1-5; 8 bases match TRBD1. This CDR3 comprises 15 residues. V dropped 6 bases and J dropped 3; count of bases not matched to a gene: 7. The germline V gene encodes CDR1 MNHNY and CDR2 SVGAGI (reference sequence). The CDR3 sequence: CASRETDRANQPQHF. CDR3 nucleotides: TGTGCCAGCAGAGAAACGGACAGGGCCAATCAGCCCCAGCATTTT.

The gene calls are TRBV7-8 and TRBJ1-5, with 11 bases identical to TRBD1. V shed 2 bases and J 7 bases; nucleotides not matched to a gene: 7. The germline V gene has CDR1 SGHVS and CDR2 FQNEAQ. The CDR3 is 16 residues long. The CDR3 sequence is CASSLIRTGGRQPQHF. The CDR3 DNA reads TGTGCCAGCAGCTTAATCCGGACAGGGGGCCGACAGCCCCAGCATTTT.

The genes are TRBV19 and TRBJ1-4, with unresolved D. Deletions cut 4 bases from V and 8 bases from J, with 17 bases between. Germline V lookup: CDR1 LNHDA, CDR2 SQIVND (reference sequence). CDR3 length: 15 residues. The CDR3 sequence: CASSRGFMGNEKLFF. The CDR3 DNA reads as TGTGCCAGTAGTAGGGGATTTATGGGGAACGAAAAACTGTTTTTT.

The chain has TRBV27 and TRBJ2-3, with a tentative D call TRBD2 (5 bases). From germline, CDR1 is MNHEY and CDR2 SMNVEV (reference sequence). The CDR3 length is 16 residues. Trimming stripped 4 bases from V and 2 bases from J, with 16 bases between. The CDR3 DNA sequence: TGTGCCAGCAGTTCAGACGGCGGGTGGATCACAGATACGCAGTATTTT. Its translation is CASSSDGGWITDTQYF.

The chain has TRBV5-1 and TRBJ1-2; TRBD1 is a possible D gene (6 bases). Trimming cost V 4 bases and J 5 bases, with 15 bases left between them. Germline V gene data show CDR1 as SGHRS and CDR2 as YFSETQ. The CDR3 totals 14 residues. The CDR3 is CASSPTGIQYGYTF. The CDR3 DNA sequence: TGCGCCAGCAGCCCGACAGGAATCCAATATGGCTACACCTTC.

This clone was detected ten times or more. The chain joins TRBV20-1 to TRBJ2-3; D not resolved. The CDR3 spans 11 residues. CDR1 is DFQATT, CDR2 SNEGSKA, per germline (reference sequence). V lost 5 bases, J lost 7 bases, and 10 bases lay in between. CDR3 in amino acids: CSADGLNTQYF. The DNA for the CDR3 is TGCAGTGCTGACGGTTTAAATACGCAGTATTTT.

A few counts support this clone. The rearrangement uses TRBV2 and TRBJ2-1; D possibly uses TRBD1 or TRBD2 (6 bases each). V was cut by 6 bases and J by 9 bases, with 12 bases left in between. The CDR3 has 12 residues. Germline V CDR1 and CDR2: SNHLY, FYNNEI. The chain's CDR3 is CASRGWGAEQFF. In nucleotides, the CDR3 is TGTGCCAGCAGGGGCTGGGGGGCTGAGCAGTTCTTC.

The V call is TRBV30, the J call TRBJ2-1; D is unclear. Germline lookup yields CDR1 GTSNPN and CDR2 SVGIG (reference sequence). The CDR3 loop spans 13 amino acids. V lost 7 bases to trimming and J lost 8 bases, with 18 bases between them. The CDR3 is CAYSHRANDEQFF. The CDR3 region has the DNA TGTGCCTACTCCCACCGAGCGAACGATGAGCAGTTCTTC.

This chain joins TRBV4-1 and TRBJ2-3; D unresolved. The CDR3 is made up of 15 amino acids. Germline V lookup: CDR1 MGHRA, CDR2 YSYEKL. The V end was cut by 1 base, the J end by 5 bases, with 13 bases between. The CDR3 DNA reads TGCGCCAGCAGCCAAGTCGGTGGGAACAGAGATACGCAGTATTTT. Protein: CASSQVGGNRDTQYF.

This clone was observed a few times. The V gene is TRBV5-6, the J gene TRBJ1-5; D remains unclear. The CDR3 runs 14 residues. Germline loops: CDR1 SGHDT, CDR2 YYEEEE. The ends were cut back, 2 bases at V and 2 bases at J, with 8 bases in the middle. The CDR3 DNA is TGTGCCAGCAGCTTTAATTCGGGCAATCAGCCCCAGCATTTT. Its translation: CASSFNSGNQPQHF. Filled out from reference TRBV5-6 and TRBJ1-5, the complete variable domain reads DAGVTQSPTHLIKTRGQQVTLRCSPKSGHDTVSWYQQALGQGPQFIFQYYEEEERQRGNFPDRFSGHQFPNYSSELNVNALLLGDSALYLCASSFNSGNQPQHFGDGTRLSIL.

The rearrangement joins TRBV5-1 to TRBJ1-2; D gene uncertain. Germline V CDR1 and CDR2: SGHRS, YFSETQ. The ends were cut back, 1 base at V and 8 bases at J, with 21 bases in the middle. The CDR3 has 16 amino acids. DNA of the CDR3: TGCGCCAGCAGCTTGCCAGCGGGTTTATTTCCTAAGGGCTACACCTTC. Protein: CASSLPAGLFPKGYTF.

The gene calls are TRBV27 and TRBJ1-5; D is perhaps TRBD1 (5 bases). This CDR3 spans 15 amino acids. Trimming pared 6 bases from V and 2 bases from J, leaving 14 bases between. Germline V gene sequence: CDR1 MNHEY, CDR2 SMNVEV (reference sequence). The CDR3, as DNA: TGTGCCAGCAGCCCTAGGGGCAGGGGCAATCAGCCCCAGCATTTT. It codes for CASSPRGRGNQPQHF.

Of note for this clone: Other DNA variants within this sample encode the same CDR3. The rearrangement joins TRBV19 to TRBJ1-1; a possible D gene is TRBD1 (5 bases). V was clipped by 6 bases and J by 0 bases, with 14 bases between them. This CDR3 has 15 amino acids. Germline-derived CDR1 and CDR2 are LNHDA and SQIVND (reference sequence). CDR3 sequence (DNA): TGTGCCAGTAGCAGGGACGGCTCCATGAACACTGAAGCTTTCTTT. Its protein product is CASSRDGSMNTEAFF.